This is a list of T cell receptor beta chains from one sample in a study of T cells in Graves' hyperthyroidism and ophthalmopathy. TCRdb processed the multiplex PCR reads anew with MiXCR; each CDR3 protein has one entry. The sample carries around 620,000 distinct CDR3 sequences, 46% recorded once. Sequenced input: peripheral blood or thyroid tissue (not recorded which). The receptors derive from an adult woman with Graves' disease, either hyperthyroidism or ophthalmopathy (not recorded which). The CDR3 runs from the conserved cysteine through the conserved F or W. D genes are given only for firm matches. Clone size is shown for a subset of rows, as once, few, many or a class of expanded clone.

J gene: TRBJ1-3
V gene: TRBV19
D gene: TRBD1
clone size: many
CDR3 DNA: TGTGCCAGTATGTACAGGGGGTCCGCCGGAGGAAACACCATATATTTT
CDR3 protein: CASMYRGSAGGNTIYF

J gene: TRBJ1-1
V gene: TRBV5-1
D gene: .
clone size: .
CDR3 DNA: TGCGCCAGCAGCCCTCGACCCACCGGGGTGACTGAAGCTTTCTTT
CDR3 protein: CASSPRPTGVTEAFF

J gene: TRBJ1-5
V gene: TRBV20-1
D gene: .
clone size: .
CDR3 DNA: TGCAGTGCGTTGCGGAGGGACTACGAGCAGCCCCAGCATTTT
CDR3 protein: CSALRRDYEQPQHF

J gene: TRBJ2-7
V gene: TRBV19
D gene: TRBD1
clone size: many
CDR3 DNA: TGTGCCAGTACCCCGACAGGGGGTGGGCACGAGCAGTACTTC
CDR3 protein: CASTPTGGGHEQYF

J gene: TRBJ1-6
V gene: TRBV30
D gene: .
clone size: .
CDR3 DNA: TGTGCCTGGAGGCCCACAGGGAATTCACCCCTCCACTTT
CDR3 protein: CAWRPTGNSPLHF

J gene: TRBJ1-6
V gene: TRBV12-3/TRBV12-4
D gene: .
clone size: .
CDR3 DNA: TGTGCCAGCAGTCCCTTGGCCGGGACGGCGAATTCACCCCTCCACTTT
CDR3 protein: CASSPLAGTANSPLHF

J gene: TRBJ2-5
V gene: TRBV6-5
D gene: TRBD2
clone size: many
CDR3 DNA: TGTGCCAGCAGTCATACCGCCCGGGAGGACCTACAAGAGACCCAGTACTTC
CDR3 protein: CASSHTAREDLQETQYF

J gene: TRBJ1-3
V gene: TRBV28
D gene: .
clone size: .
CDR3 DNA: TGTGCCAGCAGTTGGGGCAGGGAGGCAAACACCATATATTTT
CDR3 protein: CASSWGREANTIYF

J gene: TRBJ1-6
V gene: TRBV2
D gene: .
clone size: .
CDR3 DNA: TGTGCCAGCAGTGAAGCGCTCTCCTTTACGATCCCCCTCCACTTT
CDR3 protein: CASSEALSFTIPLHF

J gene: TRBJ1-6
V gene: TRBV7-9
D gene: .
clone size: many
CDR3 DNA: TGTGCCAGCAGCTTACGGTCCGGAAATTCACCCCTCCACTTT
CDR3 protein: CASSLRSGNSPLHF

J gene: TRBJ2-5
V gene: TRBV6-5
D gene: .
clone size: many
CDR3 DNA: TGTGCCAGCAGTTCTCACTCCGGGCTCGGGACCCAGTACTTC
CDR3 protein: CASSSHSGLGTQYF

J gene: TRBJ1-2
V gene: TRBV12-3/TRBV12-4
D gene: .
clone size: many
CDR3 DNA: TGTGCCAGCAGTTTAGTAGCAGGGCATGGCTACACCTTC
CDR3 protein: CASSLVAGHGYTF

J gene: TRBJ2-7
V gene: TRBV7-3
D gene: TRBD2
clone size: .
CDR3 DNA: TGTGCCAGCAGCTTACAAGCGGGAGGGTACTATGAGCAGTACTTC
CDR3 protein: CASSLQAGGYYEQYF

J gene: TRBJ2-7
V gene: TRBV20-1
D gene: TRBD1
clone size: many
CDR3 DNA: TGCAGTGCTAGGGGTAGTGGCCCTGGACAGGGAGTAGCCTACGAGCAGTACTTC
CDR3 protein: CSARGSGPGQGVAYEQYF

J gene: TRBJ2-7
V gene: TRBV12-3/TRBV12-4
D gene: .
clone size: .
CDR3 DNA: TGTGCCAGCACCGTACAGGGTTTCCTCTACGAGCAGTACTTC
CDR3 protein: CASTVQGFLYEQYF

J gene: TRBJ1-2
V gene: TRBV5-1
D gene: .
clone size: .
CDR3 DNA: TGCGCCAGCAGCTGGACACAGGGACCCAACTATGGCTACACCTTC
CDR3 protein: CASSWTQGPNYGYTF

J gene: TRBJ2-3
V gene: TRBV2
D gene: TRBD1
clone size: many
CDR3 DNA: TGTGCCATCGGGACAGGGTTAGATACGCAGTATTTT
CDR3 protein: CAIGTGLDTQYF

J gene: TRBJ2-7
V gene: TRBV29-1
D gene: TRBD1
clone size: many
CDR3 DNA: TGCAGCGTTGAAGGGACAGGGAAAGGGCAGTACTTC
CDR3 protein: CSVEGTGKGQYF

J gene: TRBJ2-2
V gene: TRBV7-2
D gene: .
clone size: .
CDR3 DNA: TGCGCCAGCAGCCTCAACGGGGAGCTGTTTTTT
CDR3 protein: CASSLNGELFF

J gene: TRBJ1-2
V gene: TRBV19
D gene: TRBD1
clone size: .
CDR3 DNA: TGTGCCAGTAGTTTGCTCACAGGGGGCGCGGACGGCTACACCTTC
CDR3 protein: CASSLLTGGADGYTF

J gene: TRBJ1-2
V gene: TRBV2
D gene: .
clone size: few
CDR3 DNA: TGTGCCAGCAGTGCCGTGGGGGGGAGGGATCTAAACACCTTC
CDR3 protein: CASSAVGGRDLNTF

J gene: TRBJ2-1
V gene: TRBV24-1
D gene: TRBD1
clone size: .
CDR3 DNA: TGTGCCACCAGTGATTTGGGGACAGGAGGAGGCAATGAGCAGTTCTTC
CDR3 protein: CATSDLGTGGGNEQFF

J gene: TRBJ2-7
V gene: TRBV10-3
D gene: .
clone size: many
CDR3 DNA: TGTGCCATCAGTGAAGAGCGGGACGAGCAGTACTTC
CDR3 protein: CAISEERDEQYF

J gene: TRBJ2-6
V gene: TRBV10-3
D gene: .
clone size: .
CDR3 DNA: TGTGCCATCAGTGAGCTGTCTGGGGCCAACGTCCTGACTTTC
CDR3 protein: CAISELSGANVLTF

J gene: TRBJ2-2
V gene: TRBV12-5
D gene: .
clone size: .
CDR3 DNA: TGTGCTAGTGCCCCCTCACCCGGGGAGCTGTTTTTT
CDR3 protein: CASAPSPGELFF

J gene: TRBJ2-7
V gene: TRBV2
D gene: .
clone size: .
CDR3 DNA: TGTGCCAGCAGTGGAGGGGGAGACGGTTACGAGCAGTACTTC
CDR3 protein: CASSGGGDGYEQYF

J gene: TRBJ2-2
V gene: TRBV5-1
D gene: TRBD1
clone size: many
CDR3 DNA: TGCGCCAGCAGCGGTTCCGGACAGGGCCACACCGGGGAGCTGTTTTTT
CDR3 protein: CASSGSGQGHTGELFF

J gene: TRBJ1-5
V gene: TRBV20-1
D gene: TRBD1
clone size: .
CDR3 DNA: TGCAGTGCTAGAGATATCAGGGGGGATCAGCCCCAGCATTTT
CDR3 protein: CSARDIRGDQPQHF

J gene: TRBJ1-1
V gene: TRBV29-1
D gene: .
clone size: .
CDR3 DNA: TGCAGCGTTGTTGGGGCTAACACTGAAGCTTTCTTT
CDR3 protein: CSVVGANTEAFF

J gene: TRBJ2-7
V gene: TRBV7-2
D gene: TRBD1
clone size: .
CDR3 DNA: TGTGCCAGCAGCCTAGGGACAGCCTACAATGAGCAGTACTTC
CDR3 protein: CASSLGTAYNEQYF

J gene: TRBJ2-5
V gene: TRBV7-3
D gene: .
clone size: many
CDR3 DNA: TGTGCCAGCAGCTTAGGGTGGGAGTCGAGATTGGAGACCCAGTACTTC
CDR3 protein: CASSLGWESRLETQYF

J gene: TRBJ2-3
V gene: TRBV2
D gene: .
clone size: few
CDR3 DNA: TGTGCCAGCAGTGATGGGGTAGGAGATACGCAGTATTTT
CDR3 protein: CASSDGVGDTQYF

J gene: TRBJ1-6
V gene: TRBV7-3
D gene: .
clone size: many
CDR3 DNA: TGTGCCAGCAGCTTGTACAGCTCCTATAATTCACCCCTCCACTTT
CDR3 protein: CASSLYSSYNSPLHF

J gene: TRBJ2-7
V gene: TRBV19
D gene: .
clone size: .
CDR3 DNA: TGTGCCAGTAGTGACGGGACCGGGCAGTACTTC
CDR3 protein: CASSDGTGQYF

J gene: TRBJ2-2
V gene: TRBV11-2
D gene: .
clone size: .
CDR3 DNA: TGTGCCAGCAGTCTACCCGGGCCCCTCGGGGAGCTGTTTTTT
CDR3 protein: CASSLPGPLGELFF

J gene: TRBJ1-3
V gene: TRBV7-8
D gene: .
clone size: many
CDR3 DNA: TGTGCCAGCAGCCCGACAGTCTCTGGAAACACCATATATTTT
CDR3 protein: CASSPTVSGNTIYF

J gene: TRBJ1-1
V gene: TRBV5-1
D gene: .
clone size: many
CDR3 DNA: TGCGCCAGCACAATCGTCTCCGGGGGTGAAGCTTTCTTT
CDR3 protein: CASTIVSGGEAFF

J gene: TRBJ2-7
V gene: TRBV14
D gene: TRBD2
clone size: many
CDR3 DNA: TGTGCCAGCAGCCAAGTTGCTTGGACTAGCGGACCCTACGAGCAGTACTTC
CDR3 protein: CASSQVAWTSGPYEQYF

J gene: TRBJ1-4
V gene: TRBV28
D gene: .
clone size: many
CDR3 DNA: TGTGCCAGCAGTAGTCGGAACGAAGAAAAACTGTTTTTT
CDR3 protein: CASSSRNEEKLFF

J gene: TRBJ2-2
V gene: TRBV7-9
D gene: .
clone size: .
CDR3 DNA: TGTGCCAGCACCCCGACAGGCTGGGAGCTGTTTTTT
CDR3 protein: CASTPTGWELFF

J gene: TRBJ1-5
V gene: TRBV7-8
D gene: TRBD1
clone size: few
CDR3 DNA: TGTGCCAGCACCAGGACAGGCGATTATAGCAATCAGCCCCAGCATTTT
CDR3 protein: CASTRTGDYSNQPQHF

J gene: TRBJ1-1
V gene: TRBV7-9
D gene: .
clone size: many
CDR3 DNA: TGTGCCAGCAGCTTAGCCCAGATGAACACTGAAGCTTTCTTT
CDR3 protein: CASSLAQMNTEAFF

J gene: TRBJ1-4
V gene: TRBV6-1
D gene: .
clone size: many
CDR3 DNA: TGTGCCAGCAGTGAAGTTTTGGGGGTAGGGCTGTTTTTT
CDR3 protein: CASSEVLGVGLFF

J gene: TRBJ2-5
V gene: TRBV2
D gene: .
clone size: .
CDR3 DNA: TGTGCCAGCAGTGAGCTGGCGGGACCCCACCTAGAGACCCAGTACTTC
CDR3 protein: CASSELAGPHLETQYF

J gene: TRBJ1-1
V gene: TRBV6-2/TRBV6-3
D gene: .
clone size: .
CDR3 DNA: TGTGCCAGCAGTGACTCGACGGGGGCTAGCACTGAAGCTTTCTTT
CDR3 protein: CASSDSTGASTEAFF

J gene: TRBJ2-7
V gene: TRBV7-2
D gene: .
clone size: .
CDR3 DNA: TGCGCCAGCAGCCAAGCCTCTAGGAGCACGGGCGAGCAGTACTTC
CDR3 protein: CASSQASRSTGEQYF

J gene: TRBJ1-6
V gene: TRBV11-2
D gene: TRBD1
clone size: many
CDR3 DNA: TGTGCCAGCAGCTTCTTGGGACAGTACAATTCACCCCTCCACTTT
CDR3 protein: CASSFLGQYNSPLHF